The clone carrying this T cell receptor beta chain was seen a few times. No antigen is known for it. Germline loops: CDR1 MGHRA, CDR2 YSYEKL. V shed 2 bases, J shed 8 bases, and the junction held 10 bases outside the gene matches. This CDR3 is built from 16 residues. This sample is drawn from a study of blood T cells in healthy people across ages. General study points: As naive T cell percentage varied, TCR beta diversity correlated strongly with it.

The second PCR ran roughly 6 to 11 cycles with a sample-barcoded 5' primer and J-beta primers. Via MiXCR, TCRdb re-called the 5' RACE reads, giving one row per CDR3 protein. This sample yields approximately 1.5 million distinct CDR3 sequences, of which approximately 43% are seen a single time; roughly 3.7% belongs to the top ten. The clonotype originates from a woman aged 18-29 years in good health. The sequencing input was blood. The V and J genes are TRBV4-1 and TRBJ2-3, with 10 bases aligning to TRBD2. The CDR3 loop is CASSQLAGAPSGTQYF. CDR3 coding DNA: TGCGCCAGCAGCCAACTAGCGGGGGCACCTTCGGGTACGCAGTATTTT.